Reported below is one T cell receptor (beta chain). This entry is derived from a study of response to subunit inactivated influenza vaccine. TCRdb itself ran the RT-PCR reads through MiXCR, one entry per CDR3 protein. This table holds more than 500,000 distinct CDR3 sequences, approximately 10% found once. This sample also appeared in a second study, on T cells expressing NK-cell markers. From that study: Beta-chain TCR cDNA was generated via 5'RACE template switching with UMIs. Sorted T-cell subsets CD3+CD56+NKG2C+, CD3+CD56+NKG2C- and CD3+CD56-NKG2C+ were TCR beta-sequenced. Restricting sorting to alpha-beta TCR T cells was achieved in several experiments by an anti-gamma-delta TCR antibody. The share of CD8+ T cells held by dominant NKG2C+ clonotypes was about 1.0-7.5% in six donors.

Sequences were derived from PBMCs from blood, sampled on the day of vaccination. The receptor's source is a man in his forties or fifties who received an inactivated influenza vaccine.

CDR3 DNA sequence: TGTGCCAGCTCAGGAGGACAGACGACCTATAATTCACCCCTCCACTTT. Translating gives CASSGGQTTYNSPLHF. V and J are TRBV18 and TRBJ1-6, with D possibly matching TRBD1 (6 bases). Germline-derived CDR1 and CDR2 are KGHSH and LQKENI. V lost 5 bases and J 2 bases, leaving 13 bases between the germline ends. The CDR3 runs 16 residues.